In its sample, the clone carrying this TCR beta chain was seen a few times. Sequencing was performed with immunoSEQ multiplex PCR; in TCRdb, only in-frame clones are kept and a portion is missing. This table has 65,000 to 80,000 clones, approximately 95% appearing once. The data are from a study of technical replicates of blood from several donors. The germline V gene has CDR1 MGHRA and CDR2 YSYEKL. V lost 2 bases and J lost 8; bases outside the gene matches: 18. The CDR3 is 18 amino acids. Sequencing used T cells isolated from PBMCs. The chain couples TRBV4-1 to TRBJ2-1; 7 bases align to TRBD2. This sequence originates from a human donor in good health. The CDR3 DNA follows: TGCGCCAGCAGCCAACCCAAACTGGGTAGCGGGTTTACTGATGAGCAGTTCTTC. Protein sequence: CASSQPKLGSGFTDEQFF.